These 20 T cell receptor beta chains originate from one sample sequenced in a study of metastatic and nonmetastatic thyroid tumors. TCRdb redid the clone calls on the PCR reads using MiXCR. The sample consists of about 35,000 clones, 25% to 30% of them appearing once. Each patient went into thyroid surgery without having received any treatment. The sample comprised blood. The receptors shown here come from a female donor with papillary thyroid cancer or a benign thyroid nodule (not recorded which). Some clones in this sample may be carry-over from other donors' samples.

This clone is large. The chain links TRBV28 to TRBJ1-1; 8 nucleotides line up with TRBD1. V was clipped by 3 bases and J by 5 bases; unmatched bases: 8. CDR1 and CDR2 from the germline V gene are MDHEN and SYDVKM. The CDR3 has 15 residues. This CDR3 reads CASSFQTGGGTEAFF. CDR3 DNA: TGTGCCAGCAGTTTTCAAACAGGGGGAGGTACTGAAGCTTTCTTT. The full variable domain, in which reference TRBV28 and TRBJ1-1 provide the parts outside the CDR3, is DVKVTQSSRYLVKRTGEKVFLECVQDMDHENMFWYRQDPGLGLRLIYFSYDVKMKEKGDIPEGYSVSREKKERFSLILESASTNQTSMYLCASSFQTGGGTEAFFGQGTRLTVV.

The chain has TRBV20-1 and TRBJ2-2; maybe TRBD1 (6 bases). Per germline, CDR1 DFQATT and CDR2 SNEGSKA (reference sequence). V was pared by 1 base and J by 6 bases, with 15 bases between. The CDR3 length is 15 residues. As DNA, the CDR3 is TGCAGTGCTAGAGTAGGGGGATCGGTTTCCGGGGAGCTGTTTTTT. Residues: CSARVGGSVSGELFF.

This clone was picked up many times. The gene calls are TRBV5-1 and TRBJ2-3; 7 bases map to TRBD1. CDR1 and CDR2 from the germline V gene are SGHRS and YFSETQ. The CDR3 has 14 amino acids. Unmatched junction bases numbered 11, after V lost 7 bases and J lost 6 bases. For the CDR3, the DNA is TGCGCCAGCGGGAGACAGGGAACAACGGATACGCAGTATTTT. This translates into CASGRQGTTDTQYF.

This clone was observed at least ten times. The chain recombines TRBV5-1 with TRBJ2-6; D gene uncertain. The CDR3 is 17 amino acids. V was shortened by 2 bases and J by 0 bases, with 12 bases between the two germline ends. The germline V gene encodes CDR1 SGHRS and CDR2 YFSETQ. The CDR3 here is CASSLEVISSGANVLTF. The CDR3 DNA reads TGCGCCAGCAGCTTAGAGGTGATAAGCTCTGGGGCCAACGTCCTGACTTTC.

This chain joins TRBV7-2 and TRBJ1-5, with no clear D. Germline loops: CDR1 SGHTA, CDR2 FQGNSA. The ends were cut back, 1 base at V and 4 bases at J, with 8 bases in the middle. The CDR3 consists of 14 residues. The CDR3: CASSLVGVNQPQHF. CDR3 DNA sequence: TGTGCCAGCAGCTTAGTGGGAGTGAATCAGCCCCAGCATTTT.

The CDR3 reads CTSNRDRAEEQYF. The CDR3 bases are TGTACAAGCAACCGGGACAGGGCTGAGGAGCAGTACTTC. This rearrangement joins TRBV2 to TRBJ2-7, with TRBD1 matching over 9 bases. Germline assignment: CDR1 SNHLY and CDR2 FYNNEI. This CDR3 region has 13 residues.

This clone was seen repeatedly, ten times or more. Other DNA sequences of this sample code for an identical CDR3. The gene calls are TRBV5-4 and TRBJ2-2, with D tentatively TRBD1 or TRBD2 (5 bases each). V was pared by 2 bases and J by 4 bases, with 15 bases between. The CDR3 runs 16 residues. From germline, CDR1 is SGHNT and CDR2 YYREEE (reference sequence). The CDR3 nucleotides are TGTGCCAGCAGCTTAGCGTTTGGGGCGGGCACCGGGGAGCTGTTTTTT. It encodes CASSLAFGAGTGELFF.

The chain carries TRBV5-1 and TRBJ2-7; tentatively, D is TRBD1 or TRBD2 (5 bases each). In germline, CDR1 is SGHRS, CDR2 YFSETQ. The CDR3 is made up of 16 amino acids. V was shortened by 1 base and J by 1 base, with 15 bases between the two germline ends. The CDR3 DNA sequence: TGCGCCAGCAGCTTGTGGGGGACGGTCCCATCCTACGAGCAGTACTTC. It specifies CASSLWGTVPSYEQYF.

The sample holds a few counts of this clone. The J gene is TRBJ1-6, the V gene TRBV19, with 10 bases fitting TRBD1. Germline assignment: CDR1 LNHDA and CDR2 SQIVND (reference sequence). The CDR3 has 15 residues. The J segment lost 4 bases and the V segment lost 4 bases, leaving 1 base of the junction unmatched. CDR3: CASSTDRGYNSPLHF. CDR3 sequence (DNA): TGTGCCAGTAGTACGGACAGGGGGTATAATTCACCCCTCCACTTT.

This clone is labeled medium-sized (0.01 to 0.1%). This chain links TRBV12-3 or TRBV12-4 with TRBJ2-7; D perhaps matches TRBD2 (7 bases). CDR3 length: 13 amino acids. Trimming stripped 5 bases from V and 3 bases from J, with 11 bases between. The CDR3: CASSRGARYEQYF. In DNA form, the CDR3 reads TGTGCCAGCAGTCGGGGGGCCCGCTACGAGCAGTACTTC.

This clone has more than one count but fewer than ten. V gene TRBV28 combines with J gene TRBJ2-7; no reliable D call. The CDR3 extends over 11 amino acids. The germline V gene encodes CDR1 MDHEN and CDR2 SYDVKM. Trimming pared 9 bases from V and 5 bases from J, leaving 11 bases between. As DNA, the CDR3 is TGTGCCAGTAAGGCCTGGGACGAGCAGTACTTC. This gives the protein CASKAWDEQYF.

This clone was seen just once. The final CDR3 position lacks the conserved phenylalanine or tryptophan, pointing to a likely read error. The chain recombines TRBV12-3 or TRBV12-4 with TRBJ1-2; TRBD1 might be the D (6 bases). The CDR3 runs 13 residues. CDR3 sequence (DNA): TGTGGCTGCAGTACCGGGTCAGGGGTTGGCTACACCGTC. Amino acid sequence: CGCSTGSGVGYTV.

This clone was seen more than once but under ten times. The chain joins TRBV5-1 to TRBJ2-1, with D possibly matching TRBD2 (6 bases). Trimming pared 6 bases from V and 4 bases from J, leaving 8 bases between. CDR1 SGHRS and CDR2 YFSETQ come from the germline V gene. CDR3 length: 12 residues. The CDR3 spells CASTAGYNEQFF. CDR3 coding DNA: TGCGCCAGCACAGCGGGTTACAATGAGCAGTTCTTC.

Worth noting for this clone: This could be a read error, since a much larger clone is one nucleotide away. The chain couples TRBV7-9 to TRBJ2-5, with unresolved D. Between the trimmed V and J ends, which lost 7 bases and 5 bases, there was a span of 23 bases. The CDR3 loop spans 16 amino acids. CDR1 and CDR2 (germline): SEHNR, FQNEAQ (reference sequence). The CDR3 spells CASTLSLGPGSETQYF. Written as DNA, the CDR3 is TGTGCCAGCACCCTTAGTCTCGGACCTGGGTCGGAGACCCAGTACTTC. Together with reference TRBV7-9 and TRBJ2-5, the CDR3 gives the full variable domain: DTGVSQNPRHKITKRGQNVTFRCDPISEHNRLYWYRQTLGQGPEFLTYFQNEAQLEKSRLLSDRFSAERPKGSFSTLEIQRTEQGDSAMYLCASTLSLGPGSETQYFGPGTRLLVL.

This clone was counted only a few times. The chain recombines TRBV18 with TRBJ2-7, with 11 bases lining up with TRBD1. Germline lookup yields CDR1 KGHSH and CDR2 LQKENI. V trimming: 3 bases; J trimming: 3 bases; junction bases outside the gene matches: 4. The CDR3 sequence is 15 residues long. CDR3 sequence reads: CASSPAGTGGYEQYF. CDR3 nucleotide sequence: TGTGCCAGCTCACCCGCCGGGACAGGGGGCTACGAGCAGTACTTC.

In this sample, this clone turned up a few times. The chain is built from TRBV6-5 and TRBJ1-1, with D hard to call. The CDR3 consists of 12 residues. V lost 2 bases and J lost 4, with 5 bases in between. Germline-derived CDR1 and CDR2 are MNHEY and SVGAGI. As DNA, the CDR3 is TGTGCCAGCAGTTACGTCAGCACTGAAGCTTTCTTT. This sequence encodes CASSYVSTEAFF.

This clone was counted many times. J is TRBJ2-1 and V is TRBV18; 12 bases line up with TRBD2. The CDR3 spans 16 residues. The germline CDR1 and CDR2 sequences are KGHSH and LQKENI. Germline trimming cut 3 bases from V and 8 bases from J; bases unmatched to any gene: 8. CDR3 coding DNA: TGTGCCAGCTCACCTCGACTAGCGGGAGCTGTCCATGAGCAGTTCTTC. Amino acids: CASSPRLAGAVHEQFF. The variable domain in full, with the rest retrieved from reference TRBV18 and TRBJ2-1, is NAGVMQNPRHLVRRRGQEARLRCSPMKGHSHVYWYRQLPEEGLKFMVYLQKENIIDESGMPKERFSAEFPKEGPSILRIQQVVRGDSAAYFCASSPRLAGAVHEQFFGPGTRLTVL.

V is TRBV6-1 and J is TRBJ1-1; weak D call: TRBD1 (5 bases). Trimming took off 6 bases at V and 1 base at J, with 18 bases between the two ends. The CDR3 contains 16 residues. In germline, CDR1 is MNHNS, CDR2 SASEGT. The CDR3 is CASREISGQWNTEAFF. The CDR3 DNA is TGTGCCAGCAGAGAAATTAGCGGACAATGGAACACTGAAGCTTTCTTT.

This clone was recorded many times. V and J are TRBV14 and TRBJ2-6; no reliable D call. Per germline, CDR1 SGHDN and CDR2 FVKESK. V lost 3 bases, J lost 4 bases, and 10 bases lay in between. CDR3 length equals 15 residues. CDR3 DNA: TGTGCCAGCAGCCATCCGGCGCACGGGGCCAACGTCCTGACTTTC. Translated: CASSHPAHGANVLTF.

V and J are TRBV15 and TRBJ1-2, with D uncertain. The germline CDR1 and CDR2 sequences are LNHNV and YYDKDF (reference sequence). Trimming cost V 0 bases and J 7 bases, with 18 bases left between them. This CDR3 has 16 amino acids. The CDR3 protein is CATSRDRSVPLFGYTF. The CDR3 region has the DNA TGTGCCACCAGCAGAGATCGGTCCGTCCCCCTATTTGGCTACACCTTC.